The 23 T cell receptor beta chains listed next were all sequenced from one sample in a study of OX40 agonist ivuxolimab in advanced cancers. Method: immunoSEQ multiplex PCR; TCRdb's copy keeps in-frame clones and lacks some. Of fewer than 100,000 clones listed, more than 75% were seen once; the top ten hold less than 0.35%. The sequences come from CD4+ or CD8+ T cells sorted from blood, collected in a trial of the OX40 agonist ivuxolimab. These receptors were collected from an adult with an advanced solid tumor such as melanoma, head and neck, liver or kidney cancer.

CDR3 region: CAWSLPGTSGNNEQFF. The CDR3 DNA sequence: TGTGCCTGGAGCCTACCCGGGACTAGCGGAAACAATGAGCAGTTCTTC. The chain is built from TRBV30 and TRBJ2-1, with TRBD2 identical over 11 bases. The CDR3 loop spans 16 amino acids. V dropped 3 bases and J dropped 5; count of bases not matched to a gene: 9. Germline lookup yields CDR1 GTSNPN and CDR2 SVGIG (reference sequence).

This chain joins TRBV5-8 and TRBJ1-5; 10 nucleotides align to TRBD1. Trimming removed 5 bases from V and 0 bases from J; junction bases left unmatched: 8. This CDR3 spans 17 amino acids. Looked up from germline, CDR1 is SGHTS and CDR2 is YDEGEE. The CDR3 here is CASRTGTGAYSNQPQHF. In DNA, the CDR3 is TGTGCCAGCAGAACCGGGACAGGGGCCTATAGCAATCAGCCCCAGCATTTT.

The chain couples TRBV7-9 to TRBJ2-5; D may be TRBD1 (6 bases). The CDR3 runs 15 residues. Per the germline V gene, CDR1 is SEHNR and CDR2 is FQNEAQ (reference sequence). The V gene lost 3 bases and the J gene lost 0 bases, with 11 bases spanning the gap. CDR3 loop: CASSFRTAYQETQYF. As DNA, the CDR3 is TGTGCCAGCAGCTTCCGGACAGCCTACCAAGAGACCCAGTACTTC. Using reference TRBV7-9 and TRBJ2-5 for the parts outside the CDR3, the full variable domain is DTGVSQNPRHKITKRGQNVTFRCDPISEHNRLYWYRQTLGQGPEFLTYFQNEAQLEKSRLLSDRFSAERPKGSFSTLEIQRTEQGDSAMYLCASSFRTAYQETQYFGPGTRLLVL.

The V call is TRBV11-2, the J call TRBJ2-2; D is undetermined. The ends were cut back, 1 base at V and 0 bases at J, with 9 bases in the middle. This CDR3 has 16 residues. Germline-derived CDR1 and CDR2 are SGHAT and FQNNGV. The CDR3 region is CASSLASLTNTGELFF. DNA for the CDR3: TGTGCCAGCAGCTTAGCCAGCCTGACGAACACCGGGGAGCTGTTTTTT. The variable domain in full, completed from reference TRBV11-2 and TRBJ2-2, reads EAGVAQSPRYKIIEKRQSVAFWCNPISGHATLYWYQQILGQGPKLLIQFQNNGVVDDSQLPKDRFSAERLKGVDSTLKIQPAKLEDSAVYLCASSLASLTNTGELFFGEGSRLTVL.

V gene TRBV28 combines with J gene TRBJ2-1, with 7 positions matching TRBD1. The CDR3 is 13 residues long. Germline V gene sequence: CDR1 MDHEN, CDR2 SYDVKM. J lost 7 bases, V lost 5 bases, and 5 bases had no gene match. The CDR3 protein is CASSAGGGNEQFF. In nucleotides, the CDR3 is TGTGCCAGCAGTGCAGGGGGTGGGAATGAGCAGTTCTTC. Full variable domain (missing parts from reference TRBV28 and TRBJ2-1): DVKVTQSSRYLVKRTGEKVFLECVQDMDHENMFWYRQDPGLGLRLIYFSYDVKMKEKGDIPEGYSVSREKKERFSLILESASTNQTSMYLCASSAGGGNEQFFGPGTRLTVL.

The chain couples TRBV7-8 to TRBJ1-2; 7 bases align to TRBD1. CDR1 is SGHVS and CDR2 is FQNEAQ in the germline V gene. V dropped 5 bases and J dropped 5; count of bases not matched to a gene: 5. The CDR3 is made up of 13 amino acids. CDR3 protein: CASSPDREYGYTF. The CDR3 DNA reads TGTGCCAGCAGCCCAGACAGGGAGTATGGCTACACCTTC.

This clone has a single count. The chain joins TRBV28 to TRBJ1-2, with D possibly TRBD1 on 6 matching bases. Trimming cost V 6 bases and J 3 bases, with 17 bases left between them. Per the germline V gene, CDR1 is MDHEN and CDR2 is SYDVKM. The CDR3 has 15 amino acids. The CDR3 nucleotides read TGTGCCAGCAGCCCTGCCCCGGGACAAGACTATGGCTACACCTTC. Residues: CASSPAPGQDYGYTF.

The chain combines TRBV7-9 with TRBJ1-4, with D perhaps TRBD1 (5 bases). Trimming removed 4 bases from V and 0 bases from J, with 9 bases in between. CDR3 length equals 15 residues. Looked up from germline, CDR1 is SEHNR and CDR2 is FQNEAQ (reference sequence). The CDR3 loop is CASSSVGATNEKLFF. In DNA, the CDR3 is TGTGCCAGCAGCTCGGTGGGGGCAACTAATGAAAAACTGTTTTTT.

Comment on this clone: The sample carries other DNA sequences with the same CDR3. The chain has TRBV5-1 and TRBJ2-3, with TRBD2 identical over 7 bases. J gave up 3 bases and V 0 bases, and 1 base lay outside the gene matches. Germline V CDR1 and CDR2: SGHRS, YFSETQ. The CDR3 loop spans 14 amino acids. CDR3 sequence reads: CASSLASGTDTQYF. The CDR3 coding sequence is TGCGCCAGCAGCTTGGCTAGCGGTACAGATACGCAGTATTTT.

The V and J genes are TRBV25-1 and TRBJ2-5; D is perhaps TRBD1 (6 bases). V was cut by 4 bases and J by 6 bases, with 12 bases left in between. The CDR3 is 13 amino acids. The germline V gene encodes CDR1 MGHDK and CDR2 SYGVNS. In nucleotides, the CDR3 is TGTGCCAGCAGTGTAACAGGGCTCAAGACCCAGTACTTC. It codes for CASSVTGLKTQYF. The full variable domain, its missing parts supplied by reference TRBV25-1 and TRBJ2-5, is EADIYQTPRYLVIGTGKKITLECSQTMGHDKMYWYQQDPGMELHLIHYSYGVNSTEKGDLSSESTVSRIRTEHFPLTLESARPSHTSQYLCASSVTGLKTQYFGPGTRLLVL.

CDR3 sequence reads: CASSQGTGGDQPQHF. The CDR3 DNA is TGTGCCAGCAGCCAAGGGACAGGGGGGGATCAGCCCCAGCATTTT. V and J are TRBV4-2 and TRBJ1-5; 10 bases agree with TRBD1. The CDR3 runs to 15 residues. Trimming removed 1 base from V and 5 bases from J; junction bases left unmatched: 2. The germline gives CDR1 LGHNA, CDR2 YNFKEQ.

The CDR3 DNA is TGTGCCAGCAGCGCCGAGCTCTCTGGGGCCAACGTCCTGACTTTC. It codes for CASSAELSGANVLTF. V usage is TRBV7-2 and J usage is TRBJ2-6; no firm D call. Per germline, CDR1 SGHTA and CDR2 FQGNSA. Trimming took off 5 bases at V and 0 bases at J, with 8 bases between the two ends. The CDR3 is 15 residues long.

The V call is TRBV30, the J call TRBJ1-5, with D tentatively TRBD1 (6 bases). V lost 0 bases, J lost 7 bases, and 10 bases lay in between. The length of the CDR3 is 13 residues. Germline loops: CDR1 GTSNPN, CDR2 SVGIG (reference sequence). The DNA for the CDR3 is TGTGCCTGGAGTGTAAGAGGGGGACAGCCCCAGCATTTT. Translated: CAWSVRGGQPQHF.

This sequence joins TRBV27 and TRBJ2-1; 11 bases align to TRBD1. The CDR3 has 15 residues. Germline-derived CDR1 and CDR2 are MNHEY and SMNVEV (reference sequence). Losses at the gene ends were 5 bases for V and 8 bases for J; bases not matched to a gene: 8. CDR3 protein: CASSGVRTGGDEQFF. DNA of the CDR3: TGTGCCAGCAGTGGCGTACGGACAGGGGGCGATGAGCAGTTCTTC.

The chain links TRBV7-2 to TRBJ2-1, with 16 positions matching TRBD2. Germline CDR1 is SGHTA and CDR2 is FQGNSA. The trim removed 5 bases at V and 0 bases at J, leaving 4 bases unmatched. This CDR3 is 18 amino acids long. CDR3: CASSLGLAGGSSYNEQFF. In DNA, the CDR3 is TGTGCCAGCAGCCTGGGACTAGCGGGAGGGAGCTCCTACAATGAGCAGTTCTTC.

This clone was observed a single time. The V gene is TRBV4-2, the J gene TRBJ2-7; 7 nucleotides line up with TRBD1. Trimming cost V 3 bases and J 2 bases; bases outside gene matches: 7. This CDR3 has 15 amino acids. Germline V CDR1 and CDR2: LGHNA, YNFKEQ. CDR3 sequence (DNA): TGTGCCAGCAGCCAGTCCGGGACAGATCCCTACGAGCAGTACTTC. Amino acids: CASSQSGTDPYEQYF.

V is TRBV19 and J is TRBJ1-3; D is ambiguous. The germline V gene encodes CDR1 LNHDA and CDR2 SQIVND (reference sequence). The CDR3 covers 14 residues. With 6 bases removed from V and 0 bases from J, the gap between germline ends came to 9 bases. CDR3 residues: CASRRTYSGNTIYF. As DNA, the CDR3 is TGTGCCAGTAGGAGGACTTACTCTGGAAACACCATATATTTT. The complete variable domain, with remaining parts taken from reference TRBV19 and TRBJ1-3, reads DGGITQSPKYLFRKEGQNVTLSCEQNLNHDAMYWYRQDPGQGLRLIYYSQIVNDFQKGDIAEGYSVSREKKESFPLTVTSAQKNPTAFYLCASRRTYSGNTIYFGEGSWLTVV.

The J gene is TRBJ2-7, the V gene TRBV18, with 10 bases lining up with TRBD1. After removal of 0 bases from V and 1 base from J, the junction contained 0 bases not matched to a gene. CDR1 is KGHSH, CDR2 LQKENI, per germline. The CDR3 extends over 15 amino acids. The CDR3: CASSPPGQGSYEQYF. In DNA form, the CDR3 reads TGTGCCAGCTCACCACCGGGACAGGGGTCCTACGAGCAGTACTTC.

The chain combines TRBV4-2 with TRBJ2-1; D may be TRBD1 (8 bases). Germline V gives CDR1 LGHNA, CDR2 YNFKEQ. CDR3 size: 19 residues. Trimming stripped 1 base from V and 5 bases from J, with 24 bases between. The CDR3 coding sequence is TGTGCCAGCAGCCAAGCCCCACAGGGGGGGGCTAGATGGGACAATGAGCAGTTCTTC. Amino acid sequence: CASSQAPQGGARWDNEQFF.

This rearrangement joins TRBV2 to TRBJ2-3, with TRBD2 matching 9 bases. The germline V gene has CDR1 SNHLY and CDR2 FYNNEI. Unmatched junction bases numbered 12, after V lost 5 bases and J lost 0 bases. This CDR3 spans 18 amino acids. This chain's CDR3 is CASSLRGRAMSSTDTQYF. DNA of the CDR3: TGTGCCAGCAGTTTGCGCGGGAGGGCCATGTCTAGCACAGATACGCAGTATTTT.

The J gene is TRBJ2-5, the V gene TRBV9; a possible D gene is TRBD1 (5 bases). CDR1 is SGDLS and CDR2 is YYNGEE in the germline V gene. This CDR3 has 14 residues. V was cut by 4 bases and J by 7 bases, with 17 bases left in between. Here the CDR3 DNA reads TGTGCCAGCAGCCCTCCAGGGAAAACCGCGACCCAGTACTTC. It encodes CASSPPGKTATQYF.

The rearrangement links TRBV11-2 to TRBJ2-7, with 7 bases that match TRBD2. Germline V lookup: CDR1 SGHAT, CDR2 FQNNGV. J lost 2 bases, V lost 0 bases, and 4 bases had no gene match. There are 15 residues in the CDR3. CDR3 nucleotides: TGTGCCAGCAGCTTAGACCTAGCGGCAGCCTACGAGCAGTACTTC. Translating it yields CASSLDLAAAYEQYF.

The chain has TRBV19 and TRBJ2-5, with D perhaps matching TRBD2 (5 bases). Germline values: CDR1 LNHDA, CDR2 SQIVND (reference sequence). The V and J ends lost 1 base and 9 bases respectively, with 18 bases between them. This CDR3 comprises 15 residues. The CDR3 DNA reads as TGTGCCAGTAGTATAGGAGGAGGCAGGTCCGACGCCCAGTACTTC. Its translation: CASSIGGGRSDAQYF.